This T cell receptor beta chain derives from a study of CD8 T cells in Susac syndrome. Blood CD8+ and CD4+ T cells underwent high-throughput TCR beta sequencing. TEMRA cells were enriched by FACS, while CD8+ and CD4+ T cells were obtained through a negative isolation that was performed magnetically. J lost 3 bases, V lost 6 bases, and 4 bases had no gene match. The germline V gene encodes CDR1 DFQATT and CDR2 SNEGSKA (reference sequence). The CDR3 extends over 12 amino acids. The study's findings and limits: The study admitted that it had a relatively small number of individuals in its TCR sequencing and HLA analysis.

It was with random hexamers that 0.5 to 1 ug RNA was reverse transcribed. TCRdb reanalysed the immunoSEQ multiplex PCR reads using MiXCR and keeps one entry per CDR3 protein. This sample carries 95,000 to 150,000 distinct CDR3 sequences, roughly 94% of them seen once, and the ten largest clones take more than 0.25%. In regard to this clonotype: What it binds is unknown.

The chain has TRBV20-1 and TRBJ2-7; 8 nucleotides match TRBD1. This TCR derives from a human donor with Susac syndrome. What was sequenced was CD8+ T cells from PBMCs. The CDR3 sequence: CSAYDRGYEQYF. CDR3 DNA: TGCAGTGCATACGACAGGGGCTACGAGCAGTACTTC.